This paragraph covers one T cell receptor (beta chain) sequence. V gave up 4 bases and J gave up 4 bases, with 4 bases separating them. This CDR3 is 12 amino acids long. Germline CDR1 LNHDA, CDR2 SQIVND (reference sequence). The sample belongs to a study of control samples from healthy donors and cancer patients. TCRdb's table, derived via immunoSEQ multiplex PCR, lists solely in-frame clones and lacks some. The sample records about 220,000 clones, roughly 94% being singletons. The rearrangement links TRBV19 to TRBJ1-4, with D unclear. Material for sequencing was blood. The sequence came from a man aged 45-60 years in good health. CDR3 in DNA: TGTGCCAGTAGTACGCATAATGAAAAACTGTTTTTT. Its translation is CASSTHNEKLFF.